This T cell receptor beta chain was observed in a study of radiotherapy plus CTLA-4 blockade in lung cancer. Looking at the study overall: For 18% of patients, objective responses occurred, and about 33% had disease control. Points from the study as a whole: Interferon-beta, together with early blood T cell clone dynamics, reportedly best predicted response. Following radiotherapy plus ipilimumab, tumor-derived TCR clones expanded in the blood.

Chemo-refractory metastatic non-small-cell lung cancer patients received focal radiation with ipilimumab CTLA-4 blockade. TCRdb's copy holds only in-frame clones and misses some; the assay was immunoSEQ multiplex PCR. The sample lists tens of thousands of clones; around 80% were seen once. As for this clone: Antigen: not known.

The germline gives CDR1 SGHRS, CDR2 YFSETQ. The CDR3 has 15 amino acids. Trimming stripped 0 bases from V and 8 bases from J, with 17 bases between. The sample consisted of peripheral blood, taken from a patient treated with radiotherapy plus ipilimumab. The rearrangement joins TRBV5-1 to TRBJ1-2; perhaps TRBD1 as D (5 bases). This TCR derives from a human donor with non-small cell lung cancer who had stable disease on radiotherapy plus ipilimumab. The CDR3 bases are TGCGCCAGCAGCTTGGCTGGAGGGGATCTCGGGGGCTACACCTTC. The encoded protein is CASSLAGGDLGGYTF.